The T cell receptor (beta chain) under discussion was sequenced for a study of yellow fever vaccine responses in identical twins (dated by TCRdb to about 2018). In the study overall: The study precisely tracked vaccine-responding T cell clones in identical twins. Here is what the overall study found, with its caveats: The T cell response to vaccination in identical twins was reported by the authors to appear partly convergent and partly personalized.

Preparation of the library involved RT-PCR. TCRdb shows the sequencer as Illumina HiSeq 2500. TCRdb handled the public reads itself, with Q25 trimming in fastp and clone calling in MiXCR, and kept productive beta chains. Every entry covers one CDR3 protein and lists the most common genes and DNA from its rows. This sample is represented by thousands of distinct CDR3 sequences; approximately 84% of them were singletons. The ten largest clones take up about 2.9% of the sample. In regard to this clonotype: There is no known antigen for this receptor. Base qualities are not recorded, but no much larger clone differs from it by a single base.

The germline V gene yields SQVTM for CDR1 and ANQGSEA for CDR2. Cut back by 7 bases and 9 bases, the V and J ends lie 21 bases apart. The CDR3, from cysteine to phenylalanine, totals 13 residues. Only CDR3 DNA is held: 39 bases, read in frame from base 1. The sequence was collected from a woman between 18 and 29 years old who received the yellow fever vaccine. Donor details come from another sample of the same person, matched by shared clones. The chain couples TRBV29-1 to TRBJ1-1; perhaps TRBD1 is the D gene, with 5 bases matching. The sequenced sample was T cells from blood (PBMCs), unsorted or a sorted subset (not recorded which), obtained before or after yellow fever vaccination (not recorded which). CDR3 region: CSGDQGERSQAFF. The nucleotide sequence is given as TGCAGCGGCGATCAGGGCGAACGGAGCCAAGCTTTCTTT.